These 24 T cell receptor beta chains were all obtained from the same sample, sequenced in a study of T-cell memory formation after mild COVID-19. TCRdb independently ran MiXCR on the 5' RACE reads; one entry per CDR3 protein. Found here are 170,000 or so distinct CDR3 sequences, about 22% of them singletons; the top ten hold roughly 23%. Sequencing was performed on PBMCs or a T cell subset sorted from them (not recorded which). The receptors shown here come from an adult woman who had mild COVID-19 (a few samples of this study predate the infection). Cell type and time point are not known.

This clonotype has a single count. This rearrangement joins TRBV20-1 to TRBJ2-7; perhaps D is TRBD1 or TRBD2 (5 bases each). Germline CDR1 reads DFQATT; CDR2 reads SNEGSKA (reference sequence). This CDR3 is built from 13 residues. CDR3: CRTPGAGLHEQYF. CDR3 DNA: TGCAGGACCCCTGGGGCAGGACTCCACGAGCAGTACTTC.

In its sample, this clonotype was seen a few times. This chain connects TRBV4-3 to TRBJ2-1, with TRBD1 matching 7 bases. Looked up from germline, CDR1 is LGHNA and CDR2 is YSLEER. J lost 9 bases, V lost 0 bases, and 8 bases had no gene match. The CDR3 spans 15 residues. CDR3 DNA sequence: TGCGCCAGCAGCCAAGATACTGGACAGGCGAGTGAGCAGTTCTTC. It codes for CASSQDTGQASEQFF.

This clonotype was detected a few times. The chain uses TRBV3-1 and TRBJ2-3; 11 nucleotides align to TRBD2. Germline V gives CDR1 LGHDT, CDR2 YNNKEL (reference sequence). The CDR3 covers 17 residues. Trimming cost V 2 bases and J 1 base; bases outside gene matches: 5. The CDR3 DNA reads as TGTGCCAGCAGCCAACCCTCACTAGCGGGAGGCACAGATACGCAGTATTTT. This codes for CASSQPSLAGGTDTQYF.

The CDR3 coding sequence is TGTGCCAGCAGTTTAGCCGCCAGCGGGAGAACAGCCAAAAACATTCAGTACTTC. It specifies CASSLAASGRTAKNIQYF. The V call is TRBV12-3 or TRBV12-4, the J call TRBJ2-4, with 8 bases matching TRBD2. Trimming cost V 0 bases and J 0 bases; bases outside gene matches: 7. This CDR3 is 18 amino acids long.

This chain uses TRBV5-4 with TRBJ1-2; D is possibly TRBD1 (5 bases). Germline CDR1 is SGHNT and CDR2 is YYREEE (reference sequence). CDR3 size: 12 residues. V lost 4 bases and J lost 6, with 10 bases in between. The CDR3 region is CASSLSGDGYTF. In DNA, the CDR3 is TGTGCCAGCAGCCTGTCGGGGGATGGCTACACCTTC.

The CDR3: CASSFHRFGGADTQYF. CDR3 coding DNA: TGTGCCAGCAGCTTCCACAGGTTTGGCGGCGCAGATACGCAGTATTTT. The J gene is TRBJ2-3, the V gene TRBV5-8; D possibly corresponds to TRBD1 (5 bases). The CDR3 is made up of 16 amino acids. Germline CDR1 reads SGHTS; CDR2 reads YDEGEE. Trimming took 2 bases from V and 4 from J, leaving 17 bases between them.

This CDR3 is CASSISSGGNNEQFF. The CDR3 nucleotides are TGTGCCAGTAGTATAAGTAGCGGGGGGAACAATGAGCAGTTCTTC. The chain joins TRBV19 to TRBJ2-1; 10 bases line up with TRBD2. Looked up from germline, CDR1 is LNHDA and CDR2 is SQIVND (reference sequence). CDR3 length: 15 amino acids. V lost 2 bases, J lost 5 bases, and 3 bases stayed unmatched.

This clonotype was seen a handful of times. The CDR3: CAISSGEQAYGYTF. CDR3 DNA sequence: TGTGCCATCAGTTCTGGGGAGCAAGCCTATGGCTACACCTTC. The rearrangement joins TRBV10-3 to TRBJ1-2, with D unresolved. V was pared by 5 bases and J by 4 bases, with 14 bases between. The CDR3 extends over 14 amino acids. CDR1 and CDR2 from the germline V gene are ENHRY and SYGVKD.

The J gene is TRBJ1-1, the V gene TRBV11-2; D remains ambiguous. Germline CDR1 SGHAT, CDR2 FQNNGV. This CDR3 is built from 12 residues. The V gene lost 2 bases and the J gene lost 12 bases, with 13 bases spanning the gap. This CDR3 reads CASSLSGGTSFF. The CDR3 bases are TGTGCCAGCAGCTTAAGTGGCGGTACGTCTTTCTTT.

The gene calls are TRBV11-2 and TRBJ2-5; D not resolved. CDR1 is SGHAT and CDR2 is FQNNGV in the germline V gene. V shed 3 bases and J shed 5 bases, with 19 bases lying between them. There are 16 residues in the CDR3. CDR3: CASSLDYGAGMETQYF. In DNA form, the CDR3 reads TGTGCCAGCAGCTTGGATTATGGAGCAGGCATGGAGACCCAGTACTTC.

The chain combines TRBV15 with TRBJ1-4; no firm D call. Trimming took 8 bases from V and 0 from J, leaving 16 bases between them. CDR3 length: 16 amino acids. Germline V gene sequence: CDR1 LNHNV, CDR2 YYDKDF (reference sequence). The CDR3 DNA reads as TGTGCCACCCACCTGGGGTCAGACGCAACTAATGAAAAACTGTTTTTT. It codes for CATHLGSDATNEKLFF. Variable domain in full (rest from reference TRBV15 and TRBJ1-4): DAMVIQNPRYQVTQFGKPVTLSCSQTLNHNVMYWYQQKSSQAPKLLFHYYDKDFNNEADTPDNFQSRRPNTSFCFLDIRSPGLGDTAMYLCATHLGSDATNEKLFFGSGTQLSVL.

V is TRBV20-1 and J is TRBJ2-1; 8 positions agree with TRBD2. Germline CDR1 and CDR2: DFQATT and SNEGSKA (reference sequence). The V gene end was trimmed by 1 base and the J gene end by 2 bases; junction bases not matched to a gene: 7. The CDR3 spans 16 residues. CDR3 DNA: TGCAGTGCTAGAGCCAAACTAGCGGCCACCTACAATGAGCAGTTCTTC. Protein: CSARAKLAATYNEQFF.

The V gene is TRBV7-8, the J gene TRBJ1-1; D is undetermined. The CDR3 sequence is 16 residues long. With 0 bases removed from V and 5 bases from J, the gap between germline ends came to 16 bases. Per germline, CDR1 SGHVS and CDR2 FQNEAQ. CDR3 protein: CASSLAATPGGTEAFF. CDR3 bases: TGTGCCAGCAGCTTAGCCGCGACACCCGGAGGTACTGAAGCTTTCTTT.

This clonotype was seen a handful of times. This chain joins TRBV7-2 and TRBJ2-3, with D unclear. V was cut by 5 bases and J by 4 bases, with 19 bases left in between. This CDR3 has 16 residues. Germline V gene sequence: CDR1 SGHTA, CDR2 FQGNSA. The CDR3 sequence: CASSPQSEGWPDTQYF. CDR3 DNA: TGTGCCAGCAGCCCACAATCGGAAGGGTGGCCAGATACGCAGTATTTT.

The chain links TRBV5-5 to TRBJ2-7; 9 bases agree with TRBD2. The CDR3 length is 16 residues. V dropped 4 bases and J dropped 3; count of bases not matched to a gene: 11. CDR1 is SGHKS, CDR2 YYEKEE, per germline (reference sequence). CDR3 in amino acids: CASSPRSLAGIYEQYF. The DNA of the CDR3 is TGTGCCAGCAGCCCAAGGAGTCTAGCGGGAATCTACGAGCAGTACTTC.

This clonotype has at least ten counts. The chain carries TRBV9 and TRBJ2-7; D is ambiguous. There are 13 residues in the CDR3. Germline loops: CDR1 SGDLS, CDR2 YYNGEE. Trimming shortened V by 4 bases and J by 4 bases, and 12 bases separated the two germline ends. Here the CDR3 DNA reads TGTGCCAGCAGCCCTATCTACGGTTACGAGCAGTACTTC. Protein: CASSPIYGYEQYF.

This clonotype was seen a few times. This sequence joins TRBV19 and TRBJ1-5; a weak D match, TRBD1 (6 bases). The V end lost 4 bases, the J end lost 4 bases, and 11 bases lay between the germline ends. CDR3 length: 14 amino acids. From germline, CDR1 is LNHDA and CDR2 SQIVND (reference sequence). The CDR3 reads CASSTRGLNQPQHF. The CDR3 DNA reads TGTGCCAGTAGTACCAGGGGTCTTAATCAGCCCCAGCATTTT. Variable domain in full (rest from reference TRBV19 and TRBJ1-5): DGGITQSPKYLFRKEGQNVTLSCEQNLNHDAMYWYRQDPGQGLRLIYYSQIVNDFQKGDIAEGYSVSREKKESFPLTVTSAQKNPTAFYLCASSTRGLNQPQHFGDGTRLSIL.

The rearrangement uses TRBV27 and TRBJ2-7; D is uncertain. Germline loops: CDR1 MNHEY, CDR2 SMNVEV (reference sequence). There are 15 residues in the CDR3. V gave up 5 bases and J gave up 1 base, with 15 bases separating them. CDR3 region: CASSVTWGGSYEQYF. CDR3 in DNA: TGTGCCAGCAGTGTAACCTGGGGTGGGTCCTACGAGCAGTACTTC.

Only a few counts were recorded for this clonotype. This chain joins TRBV20-1 and TRBJ2-7; 11 bases are shared with TRBD2. The germline gives CDR1 DFQATT, CDR2 SNEGSKA (reference sequence). With V trimmed by 6 bases and J by 6 bases, 10 bases remained unmatched. The CDR3 has 14 amino acids. CDR3 nucleotide sequence: TGCAGTGCGGAACTAGCGGGAGACCGGGGCGAGCAGTACTTC. Translated, it gives CSAELAGDRGEQYF.

This clonotype was picked up a small number of times. The rearrangement uses TRBV5-4 and TRBJ2-7; 11 bases match TRBD2. V was clipped by 2 bases and J by 4 bases; unmatched bases: 5. In germline, CDR1 is SGHNT, CDR2 YYREEE (reference sequence). This CDR3 is built from 15 residues. The CDR3 region is CASSLTSGSLYEQYF. The CDR3 DNA sequence: TGTGCCAGCAGCTTAACTAGCGGGAGCTTGTACGAGCAGTACTTC.

The sample holds a few counts of this clonotype. The chain couples TRBV15 to TRBJ2-7, with a possible D match to TRBD2 (5 bases). V lost 1 base to trimming and J lost 4 bases, with 17 bases between them. The CDR3 has 16 residues. The germline gives CDR1 LNHNV, CDR2 YYDKDF (reference sequence). CDR3 nucleotides: TGTGCCACCAGCAGAGTCCACGAGGGTTTAGCGTACGAGCAGTACTTC. This sequence encodes CATSRVHEGLAYEQYF.

This clonotype has a count of ten or more. The rearrangement joins TRBV15 to TRBJ2-1; TRBD2 is a possible D gene (5 bases). The CDR3 consists of 13 residues. V was cut by 3 bases and J by 7 bases, with 10 bases left in between. Germline loops: CDR1 LNHNV, CDR2 YYDKDF (reference sequence). DNA of the CDR3: TGTGCCACCAGCAGTAGGACTTCTAATGAGCAGTTCTTC. Its protein product is CATSSRTSNEQFF.

This clonotype was counted only a few times. The V gene is TRBV20-1, the J gene TRBJ2-5, with D maybe TRBD2 (5 bases). Germline CDR1 reads DFQATT; CDR2 reads SNEGSKA (reference sequence). This CDR3 spans 16 amino acids. Trimming left V 1 base short and J 2 bases short, with 17 bases between. CDR3 sequence: CSARVAFLGLQETQYF. The CDR3 region has the DNA TGCAGTGCTAGAGTGGCCTTCTTAGGACTTCAAGAGACCCAGTACTTC.

This clonotype was seen more than once but under ten times. The chain employs TRBV7-9 and TRBJ1-5, with D perhaps TRBD1 (6 bases). The CDR3 is 13 amino acids. Trimming took 5 bases from V and 11 from J, leaving 16 bases between them. Germline V lookup: CDR1 SEHNR, CDR2 FQNEAQ (reference sequence). CDR3 bases: TGTGCCAGCAGCCCCTCTGGAGGACAGTCCCAGCATTTT. It translates to CASSPSGGQSQHF.